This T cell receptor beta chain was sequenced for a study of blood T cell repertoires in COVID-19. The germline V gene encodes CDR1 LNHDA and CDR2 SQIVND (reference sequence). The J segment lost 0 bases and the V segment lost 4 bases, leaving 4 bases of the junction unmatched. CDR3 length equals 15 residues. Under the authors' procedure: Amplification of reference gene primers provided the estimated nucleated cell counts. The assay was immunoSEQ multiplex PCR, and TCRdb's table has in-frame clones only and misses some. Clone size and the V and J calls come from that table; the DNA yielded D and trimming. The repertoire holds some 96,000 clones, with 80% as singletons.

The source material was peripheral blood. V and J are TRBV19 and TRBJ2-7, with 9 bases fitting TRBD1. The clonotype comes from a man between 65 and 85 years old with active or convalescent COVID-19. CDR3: CASSTGQGTSYEQYF. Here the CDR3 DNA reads TGTGCCAGTAGTACGGGACAGGGTACCTCCTACGAGCAGTACTTC.